One and the same sample provided the 22 T cell receptor beta chains below, sequenced in a study of beta chain features in type 1 diabetes. Study results and limitations: Researchers report that Type 1 diabetes patients had moderately but significantly shorter TCRB CDR3s across all four CD4+ subsets.

Reverse transcribing all isolated RNA meant expressed TCRB transcripts were sequenced. The method was immunoSEQ multiplex PCR; TCRdb's version includes in-frame clones alone and lacks a portion of them. The sample records roughly 730,000 clones, about an eighth being singletons. No antigen has been assigned to these receptors. The sample comprised naive CD4+ T cells from blood. The receptors stem from a young man with type 1 diabetes.

This clone was observed a few times. The rearrangement uses TRBV28 and TRBJ1-4, with D unclear. This CDR3 is built from 13 residues. V gave up 7 bases and J gave up 7 bases, with 13 bases separating them. Germline assignment: CDR1 MDHEN and CDR2 SYDVKM. CDR3 coding DNA: TGTGCCAGCACCCCTGGAGAGGGTGAAAAACTGTTTTTT. It translates to CASTPGEGEKLFF.

Turning to this clone: The junction does not match germline at one end; this may be a read error. This sequence joins TRBV9 and TRBJ1-2, with 8 bases identical to TRBD1. Germline V gives CDR1 SGDLS, CDR2 YYNGEE. The CDR3 loop spans 11 amino acids. CDR3 loop: CASSVPGQAAF. DNA for the CDR3: TGTGCCAGCAGCGTCCCGGGACAGGCAGCTTTC.

This clone was seen more than once but under ten times. V is TRBV5-1 and J is TRBJ1-2; TRBD1 agrees at 10 bases. Germline CDR1 SGHRS, CDR2 YFSETQ. V lost 2 bases and J lost 6; bases outside the gene matches: 4. The CDR3 is 14 amino acids. The CDR3 sequence is CASSFAGTGDGYTF. In DNA form, the CDR3 reads TGCGCCAGCAGCTTCGCCGGGACAGGGGATGGCTACACCTTC.

The chain combines TRBV30 with TRBJ1-2; D is possibly TRBD1 (5 bases). The germline V gene encodes CDR1 GTSNPN and CDR2 SVGIG (reference sequence). The CDR3 has 15 amino acids. V lost 1 base and J 7 bases, leaving 19 bases between the germline ends. The CDR3 DNA follows: TGTGCCTGGAGTGAGGCTGGCCTCCCGGGGGGTGGCTACACCTTC. Residues: CAWSEAGLPGGGYTF.

This clone was seen only a few times. This chain links TRBV2 with TRBJ1-2; D is possibly TRBD1 (5 bases). V was clipped by 11 bases and J by 8 bases, with 15 bases between them. Germline CDR1 SNHLY, CDR2 FYNNEI. This CDR3 has 11 amino acids. CDR3 DNA sequence: TGTGCCTCCTGGGGGGTATCCGGCTACACCTTC. Its translation is CASWGVSGYTF. Combining the CDR3 with reference TRBV2 and TRBJ1-2 gives the whole variable domain EPEVTQTPSHQVTQMGQEVILRCVPISNHLYFYWYRQILGQKVEFLVSFYNNEISEKSEIFDDQFSVERPDGSNFTLKIRSTKLEDSAMYFCASWGVSGYTFGSGTRLTVV.

In its sample, this clone was seen a few times. The rearrangement joins TRBV30 to TRBJ2-3, with no clear D. With 0 bases removed from V and 7 bases from J, the gap between germline ends came to 8 bases. Germline V lookup: CDR1 GTSNPN, CDR2 SVGIG (reference sequence). The CDR3 spans 12 residues. CDR3 in amino acids: CAWSVTEYTQYF. The CDR3 DNA follows: TGTGCCTGGAGTGTAACGGAGTATACGCAGTATTTT.

The chain carries TRBV7-9 and TRBJ2-4; 9 bases line up with TRBD1. V lost 3 bases to trimming and J lost 0 bases; unmatched junction nucleotides: 9. The germline CDR1 and CDR2 sequences are SEHNR and FQNEAQ (reference sequence). The CDR3 spans 18 residues. For the CDR3, the DNA is TGTGCCAGCAGCTTCGGGGACAGGGCGTCCCTAGCCAAAAACATTCAGTACTTC. Translating it yields CASSFGDRASLAKNIQYF. The whole variable domain, filled in from reference TRBV7-9 and TRBJ2-4, reads DTGVSQNPRHKITKRGQNVTFRCDPISEHNRLYWYRQTLGQGPEFLTYFQNEAQLEKSRLLSDRFSAERPKGSFSTLEIQRTEQGDSAMYLCASSFGDRASLAKNIQYFGAGTRLSVL.

The rearrangement links TRBV9 to TRBJ2-1; tentative D call: TRBD2 (5 bases). The CDR3 spans 12 residues. V was cut by 2 bases and J by 10 bases, with 10 bases left in between. The germline V gene encodes CDR1 SGDLS and CDR2 YYNGEE. This CDR3 reads CASSVPRVEQFF. The DNA for the CDR3 is TGTGCCAGCAGCGTGCCGAGGGTGGAGCAGTTCTTC.

This clone showed up just a few times. V is TRBV5-1 and J is TRBJ2-3; perhaps TRBD1 as D (5 bases). The CDR3 length is 14 residues. The V gene's germline CDR1 is SGHRS and CDR2 YFSETQ. Trimming took 2 bases from V and 1 from J, leaving 8 bases between them. The CDR3, as DNA: TGCGCCAGCAGCTTCGACAGCGGCACAGATACGCAGTATTTT. It specifies CASSFDSGTDTQYF.

Here the CDR3 reads CASSLDGTYEQYF. The CDR3 DNA reads TGTGCCAGCAGTTTAGACGGCACCTACGAGCAGTACTTC. The rearrangement uses TRBV28 and TRBJ2-7; no clear D. CDR1 is MDHEN, CDR2 SYDVKM, per germline. This CDR3 comprises 13 residues. Deletions cut 2 bases from V and 2 bases from J, with 7 bases between.

This clone has a handful of counts. The chain uses TRBV2 and TRBJ1-2, with unresolved D. In germline, CDR1 is SNHLY, CDR2 FYNNEI. V lost 6 bases, J lost 8 bases, and 13 bases lay in between. This CDR3 region has 12 residues. The CDR3 DNA follows: TGTGCCAGCAGCGGGTTGGGCCTAGGCTACACCTTC. This codes for CASSGLGLGYTF.

This clone was recorded a few times. The rearrangement links TRBV6-5 to TRBJ2-2; D possibly corresponds to TRBD2 (7 bases). The CDR3 length is 15 residues. Germline V gene lookup returns CDR1 MNHEY and CDR2 SVGAGI. V was trimmed by 8 bases and J by 2 bases, leaving 15 bases between them. CDR3 sequence: CASHQAGANTGELFF. For the CDR3, the DNA is TGTGCCAGCCACCAGGCGGGGGCCAACACCGGGGAGCTGTTTTTT.

The gene calls are TRBV7-3 and TRBJ2-3; TRBD2 might be the D (5 bases). CDR1 and CDR2 (germline): SGHTA, FQGTGA. Trimming took off 2 bases at V and 4 bases at J, with 22 bases between the two ends. The CDR3 contains 18 residues. CDR3 sequence reads: CASSLVGLASNGADTQYF. The CDR3 region has the DNA TGTGCCAGCAGCTTAGTCGGGCTAGCATCCAACGGCGCAGATACGCAGTATTTT. Looking up the rest from reference TRBV7-3 and TRBJ2-3 gives the full variable domain: GAGVSQTPSNKVTEKGKYVELRCDPISGHTALYWYRQSLGQGPEFLIYFQGTGAADDSGLPNDRFFAVRPEGSVSTLKIQRTERGDSAVYLCASSLVGLASNGADTQYFGPGTRLTVL.

The V call is TRBV19, the J call TRBJ1-2; D is unresolved. The CDR3 runs 14 residues. With 5 bases removed from V and 2 bases from J, the gap between germline ends came to 12 bases. Per germline, CDR1 LNHDA and CDR2 SQIVND (reference sequence). In DNA, the CDR3 is TGTGCCAGTAGTGATATTACTGGAAACTATGGCTACACCTTC. Amino acids: CASSDITGNYGYTF.

This chain connects TRBV10-3 to TRBJ1-1, with TRBD1 identical over 10 bases. J was trimmed by 4 bases and V by 5 bases; bases with no gene match: 10. Germline CDR1 is ENHRY and CDR2 is SYGVKD. The CDR3 consists of 16 residues. CDR3 region: CAISSMTGGLSTEAFF. CDR3 DNA sequence: TGTGCCATCAGTAGTATGACAGGGGGCTTGAGCACTGAAGCTTTCTTT.

In its sample, this clone was seen a few times. V is TRBV30 and J is TRBJ1-2, with D possibly TRBD1 on 6 matching bases. This CDR3 has 14 residues. Germline V gene lookup returns CDR1 GTSNPN and CDR2 SVGIG (reference sequence). Trimming cost V 3 bases and J 1 base, with 12 bases left between them. The CDR3 bases are TGTGCCTGGAGCCCGGGACACTTTAACTATGGCTACACCTTC. Translating gives CAWSPGHFNYGYTF.

As regards this clone: The identical CDR3 is also encoded by other nucleotide sequences in the sample. V gene TRBV9 combines with J gene TRBJ2-2, with a tentative D call TRBD1 (6 bases). V was cut by 0 bases and J by 4 bases, with 7 bases left in between. Germline loops: CDR1 SGDLS, CDR2 YYNGEE. The CDR3 has 14 amino acids. CDR3 sequence reads: CASSVGTATGELFF. CDR3 coding DNA: TGTGCCAGCAGCGTAGGGACAGCCACCGGGGAGCTGTTTTTT.

This clone has more than one count but fewer than ten. The chain carries TRBV30 and TRBJ1-2; 7 nucleotides agree with TRBD1. The germline V gene encodes CDR1 GTSNPN and CDR2 SVGIG (reference sequence). There are 14 residues in the CDR3. Unmatched junction bases numbered 14, after V lost 8 bases and J lost 5 bases. The CDR3 region is CARPAPGTEYGYTF. The CDR3 nucleotides are TGTGCCCGACCCGCGCCCGGGACAGAATATGGCTACACCTTC.

This rearrangement joins TRBV5-4 to TRBJ2-5; 8 nucleotides align to TRBD1. The CDR3 covers 15 residues. CDR1 and CDR2 (germline): SGHNT, YYREEE (reference sequence). V trimming: 4 bases; J trimming: 10 bases; junction bases outside the gene matches: 15. CDR3 DNA sequence: TGTGCCAGCAGCCCCTCCGACAGGGGCTTTCAGATCCAGTACTTC. It specifies CASSPSDRGFQIQYF.

Comment on this clone: This specimen includes other DNA sequences encoding the same CDR3. The V gene is TRBV30, the J gene TRBJ1-5; D unresolved. Germline loops: CDR1 GTSNPN, CDR2 SVGIG (reference sequence). The length of the CDR3 is 13 residues. Between the trimmed V and J ends, which lost 1 base and 0 bases, there was a span of 4 bases. CDR3: CAWSEDSNQPQHF. The CDR3 DNA follows: TGTGCCTGGAGTGAAGATAGCAATCAGCCCCAGCATTTT. Full variable domain (outside the CDR3, taken from reference TRBV30 and TRBJ1-5): SQTIHQWPATLVQPVGSPLSLECTVEGTSNPNLYWYRQAAGRGLQLLFYSVGIGQISSEVPQNLSASRPQDRQFILSSKKLLLSDSGFYLCAWSEDSNQPQHFGDGTRLSIL.

V and J are TRBV6-5 and TRBJ1-4; D unresolved. Trimming stripped 6 bases from V and 8 bases from J, with 13 bases between. Per the germline V gene, CDR1 is MNHEY and CDR2 is SVGAGI. The CDR3 totals 13 residues. The CDR3 reads CASRPDAGEKLFF. The DNA for the CDR3 is TGTGCCAGCAGACCGGACGCAGGCGAAAAACTGTTTTTT.

This clone was counted only a few times. The chain recombines TRBV9 with TRBJ1-6; D not certain. The length of the CDR3 is 16 residues. V was pared by 1 base and J by 2 bases, with 10 bases between. Germline values: CDR1 SGDLS, CDR2 YYNGEE. Here the CDR3 reads CASSVSPGAYNSPLHF. CDR3 coding DNA: TGTGCCAGCAGCGTATCCCCGGGCGCCTATAATTCACCCCTCCACTTT.